Here is one TCR beta chain with its context. Its antigen remains unidentified. The germline gives CDR1 SNHLY, CDR2 FYNNEI. V shed 1 base and J shed 7 bases, with 7 bases lying between them. The CDR3 is 12 residues long. The sample is drawn from a study of T cell responses to AZD1222 COVID-19 vaccine. Broader study findings: Every sample of the repertoires postdated the peak T cell response.

Sequencing used immunoSEQ multiplex PCR; TCRdb keeps in-frame clones, though not all of them. The sample records 100,000 to 120,000 clones, 89% being singletons. This TCR was recovered from an adult who received the AZD1222 COVID-19 vaccine. The sequencing used peripheral blood, collected 28 days after the second AZD1222 dose. J is TRBJ1-2 and V is TRBV2; D gene unclear. CDR3 nucleotides: TGTGCCAGCAGTGAAGGGGGAAGTGGCTACACCTTC. This encodes CASSEGGSGYTF. The full variable domain, rest sourced from reference TRBV2 and TRBJ1-2, is EPEVTQTPSHQVTQMGQEVILRCVPISNHLYFYWYRQILGQKVEFLVSFYNNEISEKSEIFDDQFSVERPDGSNFTLKIRSTKLEDSAMYFCASSEGGSGYTFGSGTRLTVV.